This TCR beta chain is from a study of blood T cell repertoires in COVID-19. Study summary: COVID-19 samples from acute and convalescent phases originated in the United States, Italy and Spain.

Repertoires were generated with immunoSEQ multiplex PCR, while TCRdb's copy carries only in-frame clones and drops some. Altogether 80,000 to 100,000 clones are present, about 81% being singletons, with the ten largest covering around 24%. The sample was peripheral blood. This TCR derives from a man in his 70s with acute or convalescent COVID-19.

The chain's CDR3 is CASSLQKGLAENEYF. For the CDR3, the DNA is TGTGCCAGCAGCTTGCAAAAGGGACTAGCGGAAAACGAGTACTTC. The chain uses TRBV5-4 and TRBJ2-7; TRBD2 matches at 11 bases. The CDR3 consists of 15 residues. With V trimmed by 1 base and J by 11 bases, 11 bases remained unmatched. Germline values: CDR1 SGHNT, CDR2 YYREEE (reference sequence). Using reference TRBV5-4 and TRBJ2-7 for the parts outside the CDR3, the full variable domain is ETGVTQSPTHLIKTRGQQVTLRCSSQSGHNTVSWYQQALGQGPQFIFQYYREEENGRGNFPPRFSGLQFPNYSSELNVNALELDDSALYLCASSLQKGLAENEYFGPGTRLTVT.